This T cell receptor beta chain was captured by sequencing in a study of T cell responses to AZD1222 COVID-19 vaccine. With respect to this clone: Its cognate antigen is unknown.

This table comes from immunoSEQ multiplex PCR, and its TCRdb copy is limited to in-frame clones, with some not included. The sample lists 95,000 to 150,000 clones, approximately 85% occurring once. CDR1 and CDR2 (germline): SEHNR, FQNEAQ (reference sequence). The CDR3 contains 13 residues. V was cut by 5 bases and J by 3 bases, with 8 bases left in between. Overall study findings and caveats: It should be noted that donors were predominantly white British and more often female, and clonal diversity was possibly underestimated. A rise in Spike-specific TCR breadth and depth followed two AZD1222 doses. Among spike-specific TCRs, nearly half reportedly target unmutated variant regions.

The V call is TRBV7-9, the J call TRBJ2-1; a weak D match, TRBD1 (5 bases). This sequence was found in an adult in good health. The sequencing here drew on peripheral blood, taken on day 0 of AZD1222 vaccination. The CDR3 bases are TGTGCCAGCAGCCAAGGGGACTACAATGAGCAGTTCTTC. Translated: CASSQGDYNEQFF.